These 18 T cell receptor beta chains share one sample of origin, sequenced in a study of blood T cell repertoires in COVID-19. The protocol was immunoSEQ multiplex PCR, while the TCRdb copy is restricted to in-frame clones and leaves out a portion. The sample has about 64,000 clones, 80% to 90% seen once; the top ten hold approximately 40%. Sequenced input: peripheral blood. These receptors were taken from a woman in her sixties with COVID-19, enrolled during active disease.

V gene TRBV5-6 combines with J gene TRBJ2-7, with D maybe TRBD1 (7 bases). The germline V and J ends were trimmed by 7 bases and 4 bases, with 15 bases remaining between them. The germline V gene encodes CDR1 SGHDT and CDR2 YYEEEE. CDR3 length: 13 amino acids. The CDR3 coding sequence is TGTGCCAGCCGCCGCCAGGGGGGTTACGAGCAGTACTTC. Protein: CASRRQGGYEQYF.

The V gene is TRBV6-2 or TRBV6-3, the J gene TRBJ2-3, with TRBD2 matching 8 bases. There are 16 residues in the CDR3. CDR1 MNHEY and CDR2 SVGEGT come from the germline V gene. V gave up 5 bases and J gave up 1 base; unmatched junction bases: 8. As DNA, the CDR3 is TGTGCCAGCAGTGACGTCCCGGGACTAGGCACAGATACGCAGTATTTT. This gives the protein CASSDVPGLGTDTQYF.

The gene calls are TRBV6-5 and TRBJ1-5, with 9 bases lining up with TRBD1. Germline values: CDR1 MNHEY, CDR2 SVGAGI. The V gene end was trimmed by 6 bases and the J gene end by 2 bases; junction bases not matched to a gene: 2. The CDR3 contains 14 residues. CDR3 loop: CASSDRGGNQPQHF. Here the CDR3 DNA reads TGTGCCAGCAGCGACAGGGGGGGCAATCAGCCCCAGCATTTT.

This clone was observed a single time. The chain employs TRBV3-1 (or the pseudogene TRBV3-2) and TRBJ2-1; maybe TRBD1 (5 bases). V was clipped by 4 bases and J by 8 bases, with 9 bases between them. The CDR3 is 12 residues long. CDR1 and CDR2 (germline): LGHDT, YNNKEL (reference sequence). CDR3 DNA sequence: TGTGCCAGCAGCCCTTGGGGCTATGAGCAGTTCTTC. Amino acid sequence: CASSPWGYEQFF.

The CDR3 sequence: CASSPHSGQETQYF. The DNA for the CDR3 is TGTGCCAGCAGCCCGCACAGCGGCCAAGAGACCCAGTACTTC. The chain couples TRBV3-1 (or the pseudogene TRBV3-2) to TRBJ2-5, with D possibly TRBD2 on 5 matching bases. The germline gives CDR1 LGHDT, CDR2 YNNKEL (reference sequence). Trimming took off 4 bases at V and 1 base at J, with 10 bases between the two ends. CDR3 length: 14 residues.

The J gene is TRBJ1-6, the V gene TRBV28, with a tentative D call TRBD1 (6 bases). CDR1 MDHEN and CDR2 SYDVKM come from the germline V gene. This CDR3 has 14 residues. V shed 8 bases and J shed 10 bases, with 18 bases lying between them. In nucleotides, the CDR3 is TGTGCCAGCGCTAAGGGGGGGCAGGGATCACCCCTCCACTTT. Translating it yields CASAKGGQGSPLHF.

The rearrangement links TRBV6-2 or TRBV6-3 to TRBJ2-7, with D tentatively TRBD1 (5 bases). CDR1 is MNHEY, CDR2 SVGEGT, per germline. The V end lost 0 bases, the J end lost 2 bases, and 11 bases lay between the germline ends. This CDR3 comprises 15 residues. The CDR3 sequence is CASSYSSGATYEQYF. Here the CDR3 DNA reads TGTGCCAGCAGTTACTCCTCTGGGGCTACCTACGAGCAGTACTTC.

This clone was seen a single time. The gene calls are TRBV10-2 and TRBJ1-1; D is undetermined. There are 14 residues in the CDR3. Germline loops: CDR1 WSHSY, CDR2 SAAADI. Trimming shortened V by 8 bases and J by 4 bases, and 17 bases separated the two germline ends. The CDR3 DNA sequence: TGCGCCAGCCTCGAGGAGGAACTAGTCACTGAAGCTTTCTTT. It is translated as CASLEEELVTEAFF.

This chain links TRBV27 with TRBJ1-1; the D gene is possibly TRBD1 (5 bases). The V gene's germline CDR1 is MNHEY and CDR2 SMNVEV (reference sequence). V gave up 3 bases and J gave up 5 bases, with 13 bases separating them. This CDR3 is 14 amino acids long. CDR3 bases: TGTGCCAGCAGTTTGGGGCTGGGGAGGACTGAAGCTTTCTTT. Translated: CASSLGLGRTEAFF.

The chain has TRBV18 and TRBJ2-6; maybe TRBD1 (5 bases). Germline lookup yields CDR1 KGHSH and CDR2 LQKENI. The CDR3 is 15 residues long. Trimming stripped 6 bases from V and 0 bases from J, with 9 bases between. CDR3 nucleotides: TGTGCCAGCTCCAAAGGGGCCTCTGGGGCCAACGTCCTGACTTTC. Translation: CASSKGASGANVLTF.

The chain combines TRBV19 with TRBJ2-1, with D tentatively TRBD2 (7 bases). CDR1 LNHDA and CDR2 SQIVND come from the germline V gene (reference sequence). V was trimmed by 6 bases and J by 4 bases, leaving 25 bases between them. The CDR3 sequence is 18 residues long. The CDR3 is CASRPRGGGTFSYNEQFF. The CDR3, as DNA: TGTGCCAGTAGGCCCAGGGGAGGGGGGACATTTTCATACAATGAGCAGTTCTTC.

V is TRBV6-6 and J is TRBJ2-5; D perhaps matches TRBD2 (6 bases). This CDR3 is 12 amino acids long. Looked up from germline, CDR1 is MNHNY and CDR2 is SVGAGI (reference sequence). Trimming took off 10 bases at V and 5 bases at J, with 14 bases between the two ends. The CDR3 nucleotides are TGTGCCACCCCGGGGGAACGGGAGACCCAGTACTTC. The encoded protein is CATPGERETQYF.

The V gene is TRBV5-6, the J gene TRBJ2-1; D is perhaps TRBD2 (6 bases). From germline, CDR1 is SGHDT and CDR2 YYEEEE. V was shortened by 2 bases and J by 10 bases, with 7 bases between the two germline ends. This CDR3 comprises 11 residues. CDR3 residues: CASSFGLEQFF. The CDR3, as DNA: TGTGCCAGCAGCTTCGGACTAGAGCAGTTCTTC.

The chain has TRBV4-1 and TRBJ2-5; 7 bases are shared with TRBD2. CDR1 MGHRA and CDR2 YSYEKL come from the germline V gene. The CDR3 runs to 16 residues. Losses at the gene ends were 4 bases for V and 0 bases for J; bases not matched to a gene: 8. CDR3 in amino acids: CASSPPGGLYQETQYF. CDR3 coding DNA: TGCGCCAGCAGCCCCCCGGGGGGTTTGTACCAAGAGACCCAGTACTTC.

The rearrangement uses TRBV29-1 and TRBJ1-3, with no clear D. Trimming cost V 4 bases and J 0 bases, with 4 bases left between them. This CDR3 is built from 12 residues. From germline, CDR1 is SQVTM and CDR2 ANQGSEA. In nucleotides, the CDR3 is TGCAGCGTTGGAGTCTCTGGAAACACCATATATTTT. This codes for CSVGVSGNTIYF. Drawing the rest from reference TRBV29-1 and TRBJ1-3, the complete variable domain is SAVISQKPSRDICQRGTSLTIQCQVDSQVTMMFWYRQQPGQSLTLIATANQGSEATYESGFVIDKFPISRPNLTFSTLTVSNMSPEDSSIYLCSVGVSGNTIYFGEGSWLTVV.

The gene calls are TRBV5-4 and TRBJ1-6; D not resolved. V was shortened by 4 bases and J by 15 bases, with 20 bases between the two germline ends. The CDR3 spans 14 residues. Germline CDR1 is SGHNT and CDR2 is YYREEE (reference sequence). The CDR3 DNA sequence: TGTGCCAGCAGCCTACAGTCGTCCCAATCATTCCTCCACTTT. Translation gives CASSLQSSQSFLHF.

The chain has TRBV28 and TRBJ1-1; TRBD1 aligns across 7 bases. From germline, CDR1 is MDHEN and CDR2 SYDVKM. V dropped 8 bases and J dropped 10; count of bases not matched to a gene: 13. The length of the CDR3 is 13 residues. The CDR3 sequence is CASVPPTGAGAFF. DNA of the CDR3: TGTGCCAGCGTACCTCCCACAGGGGCCGGAGCTTTCTTT.

The CDR3 reads CASSQEEHSSLYEQYF. CDR3 in DNA: TGCGCCAGCAGCCAAGAGGAACACAGCTCTCTTTACGAGCAGTACTTC. The V and J genes are TRBV4-1 and TRBJ2-7; D uncertain. This CDR3 has 16 residues. The V and J ends lost 0 bases and 4 bases respectively, with 16 bases between them. Per germline, CDR1 MGHRA and CDR2 YSYEKL.